The rows below give T cell receptor beta chains drawn from one sample of a study of control samples from healthy donors and cancer patients. Produced via immunoSEQ multiplex PCR; TCRdb's table is partial and in-frame only. The repertoire holds roughly 100,000 clones, with about 92% as singletons. What was sequenced was blood. The source is a woman younger than 30 in good health. Both conserved end residues are part of each CDR3. D genes are given only for firm matches. The size entry is marked missing in some rows and otherwise reads once, few, many or a size class.

D gene	V gene	J gene	clone size	CDR3 protein	CDR3 DNA
NA	TRBV5-8	TRBJ1-5	NA	CASSLQDLGNQPQHF	TGTGCCAGCAGCTTGCAAGACCTAGGCAATCAGCCCCAGCATTTT
TRBD2	TRBV9	TRBJ2-1	NA	CASSVGGSGIYNEQFF	TGTGCCAGCAGCGTAGGCGGTAGCGGGATTTACAATGAGCAGTTCTTC
NA	TRBV5-5	TRBJ1-1	NA	CASSLVLRNTEAFF	TGTGCCAGCAGCTTGGTTTTGCGGAACACTGAAGCTTTCTTT
NA	TRBV30	TRBJ1-5	NA	CAWSVRGSKPQHF	TGTGCCTGGAGTGTACGGGGTTCGAAACCCCAGCATTTT
TRBD2	TRBV4-1	TRBJ2-3	NA	CASSQGTSGSTDTQYF	TGCGCCAGCAGCCAAGGGACTAGCGGGAGCACAGATACGCAGTATTTT
NA	TRBV19	TRBJ2-5	NA	CASSIGARTAGETQYF	TGTGCCAGTAGTATAGGAGCCCGGACGGCCGGGGAGACCCAGTACTTC
NA	TRBV28	TRBJ1-2	NA	CASNPQGITNYGYTF	TGTGCCAGCAATCCCCAAGGAATAACTAACTATGGCTACACCTTC
NA	TRBV12-1	TRBJ1-4	NA	CASSFKGGVEKLFF	TGTGCCAGCAGCTTTAAGGGAGGGGTTGAAAAACTGTTTTTT
NA	TRBV11-3	TRBJ2-2	NA	CASSSEVGRTGELFF	TGTGCCAGCAGCTCAGAGGTTGGGCGAACCGGGGAGCTGTTTTTT
NA	TRBV7-4	TRBJ1-1	NA	CATSGPRMNTEAFF	TGTGCCACTTCAGGGCCTAGGATGAACACTGAAGCTTTCTTT
NA	TRBV29-1	TRBJ1-1	NA	CSVEKGMNTEAFF	TGCAGCGTTGAAAAGGGCATGAACACTGAAGCTTTCTTT
NA	TRBV10-1	TRBJ1-1	NA	CASSELGGTEAFF	TGCGCCAGCAGTGAGTTAGGAGGTACTGAAGCTTTCTTT
NA	TRBV7-9	TRBJ1-4	NA	CASSSPKGYNEKLFF	TGTGCCAGCAGCTCCCCGAAAGGTTATAATGAAAAACTGTTTTTT
TRBD1	TRBV6-6	TRBJ2-7	NA	CASTKRMGDRGYEQYF	TGTGCCAGCACTAAGAGGATGGGGGACAGGGGCTACGAGCAGTACTTC
NA	TRBV28	TRBJ1-3	NA	CASSLWTGSGNTIYF	TGTGCCAGCAGTTTATGGACAGGCTCCGGAAACACCATATATTTT
TRBD1	TRBV7-8	TRBJ1-4	NA	CASSSGQGDEKLFF	TGTGCCAGCAGCTCGGGACAGGGAGATGAAAAACTGTTTTTT
NA	TRBV15	TRBJ2-3	once	CATSRVGGAADTQYF	TGTGCCACCAGCAGAGTGGGGGGTGCGGCGGATACGCAGTATTTT
TRBD2	TRBV5-1	TRBJ2-1	NA	CASSALAGARHEQFF	TGCGCCAGCAGCGCTTTAGCGGGAGCCCGCCATGAGCAGTTCTTC
TRBD1	TRBV3-1/TRBV3-2	TRBJ1-2	NA	CASSRGTDSNYGYTF	TGTGCCAGCAGCAGGGGGACAGACTCCAACTATGGCTACACCTTC
NA	TRBV27	TRBJ2-5	NA	CASSRNLEKTQYF	TGTGCCAGCAGTAGGAATCTGGAAAAGACCCAGTACTTC
NA	TRBV6-4	TRBJ1-3	NA	CASFDFSGNTIYF	TGTGCCAGCTTCGATTTCTCTGGAAACACCATATATTTT
NA	TRBV5-4	TRBJ1-1	NA	CASSLLGTEAFF	TGTGCCAGCAGCTTGCTGGGCACTGAAGCTTTCTTT
TRBD1	TRBV11-2	TRBJ2-1	NA	CASSLDRIWYEQFF	TGTGCCAGCAGCCTGGACAGGATATGGTATGAGCAGTTCTTC
NA	TRBV6-5	TRBJ2-7	NA	CASSYTHQTYEQYF	TGTGCCAGCAGTTACACGCATCAGACCTACGAGCAGTACTTC
NA	TRBV5-8	TRBJ1-6	NA	CASSWDRATVPNSPLHF	TGTGCCAGCAGCTGGGACCGGGCCACCGTACCTAATTCACCCCTCCACTTT
NA	TRBV7-9	TRBJ2-1	NA	CASSYGVAEQFF	TGTGCCAGCAGCTACGGGGTAGCTGAGCAGTTCTTC
NA	TRBV6-2/TRBV6-3	TRBJ1-1	NA	CASSYVLVTEAFF	TGTGCCAGCAGTTACGTCCTAGTCACTGAAGCTTTCTTT
TRBD1	TRBV6-2/TRBV6-3	TRBJ2-1	NA	CASSSTRTGDEQFF	TGTGCCAGCAGCTCTACCCGGACAGGGGATGAGCAGTTCTTC
NA	TRBV13	TRBJ2-1	NA	CASSLGRGAEQFF	TGTGCCAGCAGCTTAGGCCGGGGAGCTGAGCAGTTCTTC
NA	TRBV5-4	TRBJ1-3	NA	CASSLRGTGNTIYF	TGTGCCAGCAGCTTGAGGGGAACTGGAAACACCATATATTTT
TRBD1	TRBV19	TRBJ2-7	NA	CASSIAKTGVNEQYF	TGTGCCAGTAGTATCGCCAAGACAGGGGTTAACGAGCAGTACTTC
TRBD1	TRBV28	TRBJ2-7	NA	CASSVGQGLEQYF	TGTGCCAGCAGCGTTGGACAGGGGCTCGAGCAGTACTTC
NA	TRBV7-9	TRBJ2-2	NA	CASSLDFSGRVRTGELFF	TGTGCCAGCAGCTTAGACTTTTCGGGCAGGGTGAGGACCGGGGAGCTGTTTTTT
NA	TRBV28	TRBJ1-2	NA	CASTTGGQMNTF	TGTGCCAGCACAACGGGGGGGCAGATGAACACCTTC
NA	TRBV20-1	TRBJ1-5	NA	CSAGEDQPQHF	TGCAGTGCTGGAGAAGATCAGCCCCAGCATTTT
NA	TRBV27	TRBJ2-7	NA	CASSFLPPDSYEQYF	TGTGCCAGCAGTTTCTTGCCCCCTGATTCCTACGAGCAGTACTTC
TRBD1	TRBV7-8	TRBJ2-7	NA	CACGWTGGSEQYF	TGTGCGTGTGGGTGGACAGGGGGCTCCGAGCAGTACTTC
TRBD1	TRBV7-7	TRBJ2-1	NA	CASSLGTGASYEQFF	TGTGCTAGCAGCTTAGGGACAGGGGCATCCTACGAGCAGTTCTTC
NA	TRBV4-3	TRBJ2-6	NA	CASSPEHSGANVLTF	TGCGCCAGCAGTCCGGAACACTCTGGGGCCAACGTCCTGACTTTC
NA	TRBV24-1	TRBJ2-1	NA	CATGSSRTESSYNEQFF	TGTGCCACCGGCAGCTCCCGGACGGAAAGCTCCTACAATGAGCAGTTCTTC
NA	TRBV7-6	TRBJ1-6	NA	CASSLATGADSPLHF	TGTGCCAGCAGCTTAGCGACAGGAGCCGATTCACCCCTCCACTTT
NA	TRBV28	TRBJ1-2	NA	CASSPPQRPKTF	TGTGCCAGCAGCCCCCCCCAGAGACCCAAAACCTTC
TRBD1	TRBV3-1/TRBV3-2	TRBJ2-2	NA	CASSRRKGAGTGELFF	TGTGCCAGCAGCCGGAGGAAGGGGGCCGGGACCGGGGAGCTGTTTTTT
TRBD1	TRBV7-3	TRBJ2-2	few	CASREDRRPGELFF	TGTGCCAGCAGAGAGGACAGGCGGCCCGGGGAGCTGTTTTTT
NA	TRBV4-3	TRBJ2-1	NA	CASSPDSTTYNEQFF	TGCGCCAGCAGCCCCGACAGTACCACCTACAATGAGCAGTTCTTC
TRBD2	TRBV7-2	TRBJ2-3	NA	CASSSSGPPGDTQYF	TGTGCCAGCAGCTCTAGCGGTCCTCCGGGAGATACGCAGTATTTT
NA	TRBV7-9	TRBJ1-4	NA	CASSHRTSLFF	TGTGCCAGCAGCCACCGGACATCACTGTTTTTT
TRBD2	TRBV19	TRBJ2-7	NA	CASSISGGPYEQYF	TGTGCCAGTAGTATTAGCGGGGGGCCCTACGAGCAGTACTTC
TRBD2	TRBV15	TRBJ2-3	NA	CATSRDRDGRRNTQYF	TGTGCCACCAGCAGAGATCGTGACGGGAGGAGAAATACGCAGTATTTT
TRBD2	TRBV5-1	TRBJ2-1	NA	CASSLVAGGLYNEQFF	TGCGCCAGCAGCTTGGTTGCGGGGGGACTCTACAATGAGCAGTTCTTC
NA	TRBV23-1	TRBJ1-1	NA	CASSQSNNTEAFF	TGCGCCAGCAGTCAATCAAATAACACTGAAGCTTTCTTT
NA	TRBV5-4	TRBJ2-5	once	CASSFLETQYF	TGTGCCAGCAGCTTTCTAGAGACCCAGTACTTC
TRBD1	TRBV24-1	TRBJ2-7	NA	CATSETGTGSYEQYF	TGTGCCACCAGTGAAACCGGGACAGGGTCCTACGAGCAGTACTTC
NA	TRBV18	TRBJ2-7	NA	CASSPTGRYLHEQYF	TGTGCCAGCTCACCCACAGGACGTTACCTACACGAGCAGTACTTC
TRBD1	TRBV5-1	TRBJ1-2	NA	CASSLDRAKGYTF	TGCGCCAGCAGCCTGGACAGGGCGAAAGGCTACACCTTC
TRBD1	TRBV28	TRBJ1-1	few	CASSPTTGANTEAFF	TGTGCCAGCAGTCCAACGACAGGGGCGAACACTGAAGCTTTCTTT
TRBD2	TRBV2	TRBJ2-1	NA	CASSDTSGRANEQFF	TGTGCCAGCAGTGACACTAGCGGGAGGGCGAATGAGCAGTTCTTC